The T cell receptor beta chain under discussion was sequenced for a study of OX40 agonist ivuxolimab in advanced cancers. General study results and limits: The mean number of expanded clones was higher in CD8+ T cells than in CD4+.

Only in-frame clones appear in the TCRdb table, and some are missing; sequencing was by immunoSEQ multiplex PCR. The sample holds 65,000 or so clones, roughly 85% seen once. Concerning this clone: The antigen is not known.

V was trimmed by 5 bases and J by 2 bases, leaving 16 bases between them. CDR1 is LGHNA and CDR2 is YNFKEQ in the germline V gene. This CDR3 region has 15 residues. The origin of this receptor is an adult with an advanced solid tumor such as melanoma, head and neck, liver or kidney cancer. J is TRBJ2-7 and V is TRBV4-2; D uncertain. The input for sequencing was CD4+ or CD8+ T cells sorted from blood, taken in a trial of the OX40 agonist ivuxolimab. The CDR3 spells CASSLATPRAYEQYF. CDR3 coding DNA: TGTGCCAGCAGCTTGGCCACCCCCCGGGCCTACGAGCAGTACTTC.